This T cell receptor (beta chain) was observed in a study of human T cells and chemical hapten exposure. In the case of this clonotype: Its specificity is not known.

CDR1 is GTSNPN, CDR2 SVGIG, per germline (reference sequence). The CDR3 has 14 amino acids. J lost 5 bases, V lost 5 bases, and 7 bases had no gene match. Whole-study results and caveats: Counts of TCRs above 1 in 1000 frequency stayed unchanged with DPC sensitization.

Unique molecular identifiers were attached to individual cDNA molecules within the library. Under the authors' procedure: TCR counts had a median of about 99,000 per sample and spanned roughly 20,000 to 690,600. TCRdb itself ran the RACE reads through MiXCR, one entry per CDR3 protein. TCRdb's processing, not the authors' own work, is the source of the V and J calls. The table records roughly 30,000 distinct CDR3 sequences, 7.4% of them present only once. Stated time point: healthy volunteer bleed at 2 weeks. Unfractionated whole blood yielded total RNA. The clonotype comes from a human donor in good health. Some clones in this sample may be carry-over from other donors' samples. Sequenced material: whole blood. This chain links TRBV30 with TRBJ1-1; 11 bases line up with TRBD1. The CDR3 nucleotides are TGTGCCTGGTATCCGGACAGGGGGCTTACTGAAGCTTTCTTT. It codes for CAWYPDRGLTEAFF.